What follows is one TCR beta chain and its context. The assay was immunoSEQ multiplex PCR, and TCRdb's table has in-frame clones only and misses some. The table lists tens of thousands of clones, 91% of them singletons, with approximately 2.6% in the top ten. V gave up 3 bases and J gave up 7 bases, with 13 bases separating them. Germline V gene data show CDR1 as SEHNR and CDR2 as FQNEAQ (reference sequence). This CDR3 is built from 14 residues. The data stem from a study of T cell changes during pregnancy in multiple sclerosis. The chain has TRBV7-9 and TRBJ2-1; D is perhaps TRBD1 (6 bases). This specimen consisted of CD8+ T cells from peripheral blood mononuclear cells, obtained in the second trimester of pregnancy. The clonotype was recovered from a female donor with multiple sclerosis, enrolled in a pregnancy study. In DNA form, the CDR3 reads TGTGCCAGCAGCTTTCCCGACAGGCCTAATGAGCAGTTCTTC. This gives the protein CASSFPDRPNEQFF.